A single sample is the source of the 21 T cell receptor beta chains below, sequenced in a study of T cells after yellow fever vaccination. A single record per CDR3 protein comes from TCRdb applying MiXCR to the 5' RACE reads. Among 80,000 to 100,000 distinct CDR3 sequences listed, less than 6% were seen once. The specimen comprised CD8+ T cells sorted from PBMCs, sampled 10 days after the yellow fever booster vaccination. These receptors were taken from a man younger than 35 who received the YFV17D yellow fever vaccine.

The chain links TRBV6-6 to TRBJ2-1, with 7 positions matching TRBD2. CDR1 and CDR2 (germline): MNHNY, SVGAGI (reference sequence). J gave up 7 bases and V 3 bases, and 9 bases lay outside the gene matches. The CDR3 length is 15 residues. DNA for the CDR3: TGTGCCAGCAGTTATGGGGGTGGGGGAGGGAATGAGCAGTTCTTC. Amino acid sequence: CASSYGGGGGNEQFF.

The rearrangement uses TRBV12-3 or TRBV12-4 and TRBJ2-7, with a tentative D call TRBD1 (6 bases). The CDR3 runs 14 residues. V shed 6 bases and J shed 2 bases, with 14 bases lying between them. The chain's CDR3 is CASSPTGNAYEQYF. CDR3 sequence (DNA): TGTGCCAGCAGCCCCACAGGGAACGCCTACGAGCAGTACTTC.

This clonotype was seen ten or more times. CDR3 coding DNA: TGCGCCAGCAGTCGGACTCCAGCGCCTAATCAGCCCCAGCATTTT. Translation gives CASSRTPAPNQPQHF. The gene calls are TRBV5-1 and TRBJ1-5; D is unclear. The CDR3 contains 15 residues. Germline-derived CDR1 and CDR2 are SGHRS and YFSETQ. The ends were cut back, 5 bases at V and 4 bases at J, with 16 bases in the middle.

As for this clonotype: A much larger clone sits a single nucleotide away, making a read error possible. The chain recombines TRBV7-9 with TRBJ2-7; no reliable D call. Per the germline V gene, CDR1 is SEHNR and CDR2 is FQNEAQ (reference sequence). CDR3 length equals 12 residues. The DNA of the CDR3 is TGTGCCAGCAGCCGAGACACTTACGAGCACTACGTC. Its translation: CASSRDTYEHYV.

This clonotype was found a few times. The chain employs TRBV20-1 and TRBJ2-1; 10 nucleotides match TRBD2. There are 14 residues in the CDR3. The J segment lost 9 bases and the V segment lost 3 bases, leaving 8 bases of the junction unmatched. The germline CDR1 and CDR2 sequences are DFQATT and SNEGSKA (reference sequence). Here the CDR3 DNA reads TGCAGTGCTAGTAAAAGCGGGGGGGCCACTGAGCAGTTCTTC. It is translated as CSASKSGGATEQFF.

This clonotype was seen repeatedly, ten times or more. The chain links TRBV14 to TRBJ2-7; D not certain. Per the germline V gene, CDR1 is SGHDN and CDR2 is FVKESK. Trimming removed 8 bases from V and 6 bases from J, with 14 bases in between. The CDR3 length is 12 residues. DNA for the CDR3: TGTGCCAGCGTTATGTCTGCACTCGAGCAGTACGTC. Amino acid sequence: CASVMSALEQYV.

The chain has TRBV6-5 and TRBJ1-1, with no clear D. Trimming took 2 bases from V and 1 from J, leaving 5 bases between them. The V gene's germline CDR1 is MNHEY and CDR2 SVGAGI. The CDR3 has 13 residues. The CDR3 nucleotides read TGTGCCAGCAGTTACGATAGGAACACTGAAGCTTTCTTT. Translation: CASSYDRNTEAFF.

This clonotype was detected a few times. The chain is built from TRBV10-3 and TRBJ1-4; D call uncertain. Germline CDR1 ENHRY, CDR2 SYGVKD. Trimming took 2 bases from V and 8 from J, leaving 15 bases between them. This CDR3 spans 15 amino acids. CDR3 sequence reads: CAISERVEVGEKLFF. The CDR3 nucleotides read TGTGCCATCAGTGAGCGCGTTGAGGTTGGGGAAAAACTGTTTTTT.

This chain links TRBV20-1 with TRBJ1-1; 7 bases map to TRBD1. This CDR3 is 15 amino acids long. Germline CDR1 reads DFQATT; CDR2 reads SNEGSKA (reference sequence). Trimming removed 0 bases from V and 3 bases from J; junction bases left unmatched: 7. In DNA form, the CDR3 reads TGCAGTGCTAGAGATTTGGGGACAGTCTACACTGAAGCTTTCTTT. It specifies CSARDLGTVYTEAFF.

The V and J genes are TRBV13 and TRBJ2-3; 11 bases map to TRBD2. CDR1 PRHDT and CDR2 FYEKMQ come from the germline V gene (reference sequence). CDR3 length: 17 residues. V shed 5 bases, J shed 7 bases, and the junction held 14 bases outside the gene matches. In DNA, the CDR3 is TGTGCCAGCAGCCAAGGACCGGGACTAGCGGAGACAAATACGCAGTATTTT. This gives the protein CASSQGPGLAETNTQYF.

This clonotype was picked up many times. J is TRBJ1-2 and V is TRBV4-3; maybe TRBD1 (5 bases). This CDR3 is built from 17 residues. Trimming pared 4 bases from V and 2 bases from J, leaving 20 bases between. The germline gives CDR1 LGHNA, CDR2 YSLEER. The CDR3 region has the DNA TGCGCCAGCAGCCCTTTATCATACGAGGGGCGCAACTATGGCTACACCTTC. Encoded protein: CASSPLSYEGRNYGYTF.

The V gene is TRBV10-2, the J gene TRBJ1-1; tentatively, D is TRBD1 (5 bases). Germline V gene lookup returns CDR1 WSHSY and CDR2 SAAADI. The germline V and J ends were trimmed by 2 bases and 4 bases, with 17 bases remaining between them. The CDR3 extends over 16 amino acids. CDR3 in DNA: TGCGCCAGCAGTGAGGCGCAGGGACCGGCGACCACTGAAGCTTTCTTT. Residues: CASSEAQGPATTEAFF.

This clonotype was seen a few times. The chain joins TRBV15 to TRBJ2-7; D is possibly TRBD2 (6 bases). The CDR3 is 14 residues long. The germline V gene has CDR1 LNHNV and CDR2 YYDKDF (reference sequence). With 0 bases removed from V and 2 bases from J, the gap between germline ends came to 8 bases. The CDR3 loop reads CATSRDRRAYEQYF. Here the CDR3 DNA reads TGTGCCACCAGCAGAGATCGGAGGGCCTACGAGCAGTACTTC.

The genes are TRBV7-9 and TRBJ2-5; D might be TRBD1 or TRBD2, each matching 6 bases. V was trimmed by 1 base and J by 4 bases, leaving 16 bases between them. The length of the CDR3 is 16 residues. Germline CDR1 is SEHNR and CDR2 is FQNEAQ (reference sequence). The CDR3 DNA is TGTGCCAGCAGCTTAGGGGGGGCCCTCCGAGGAGAGACCCAGTACTTC. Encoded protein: CASSLGGALRGETQYF.

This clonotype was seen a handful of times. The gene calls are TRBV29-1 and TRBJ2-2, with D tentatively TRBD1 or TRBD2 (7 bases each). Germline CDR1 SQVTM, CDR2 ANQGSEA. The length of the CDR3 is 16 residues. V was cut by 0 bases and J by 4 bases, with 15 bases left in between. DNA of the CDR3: TGCAGCGTTGAAGATTCAGCAGGGGGGGGCACCGGGGAGCTGTTTTTT. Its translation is CSVEDSAGGGTGELFF.

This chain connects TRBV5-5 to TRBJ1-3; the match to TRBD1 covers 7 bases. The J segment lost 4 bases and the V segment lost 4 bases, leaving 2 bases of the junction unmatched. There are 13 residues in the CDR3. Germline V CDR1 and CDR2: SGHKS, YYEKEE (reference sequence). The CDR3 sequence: CASSEDRGNTIYF. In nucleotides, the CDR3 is TGTGCCAGCAGCGAGGACAGGGGAAACACCATATATTTT.

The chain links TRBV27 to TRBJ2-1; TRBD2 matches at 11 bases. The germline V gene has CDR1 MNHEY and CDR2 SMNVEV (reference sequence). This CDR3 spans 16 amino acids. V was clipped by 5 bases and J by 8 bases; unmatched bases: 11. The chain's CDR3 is CASSLLHSGGVDEQFF. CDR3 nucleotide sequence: TGTGCCAGCAGTCTTCTACATAGCGGGGGGGTAGATGAGCAGTTCTTC.

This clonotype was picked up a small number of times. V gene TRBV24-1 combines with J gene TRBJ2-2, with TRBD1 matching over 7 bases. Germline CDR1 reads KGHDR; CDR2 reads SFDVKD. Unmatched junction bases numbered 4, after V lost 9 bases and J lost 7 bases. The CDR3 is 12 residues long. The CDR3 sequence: CATGDSGGELFF. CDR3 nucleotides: TGTGCCACCGGGGACAGCGGCGGGGAGCTGTTTTTT.

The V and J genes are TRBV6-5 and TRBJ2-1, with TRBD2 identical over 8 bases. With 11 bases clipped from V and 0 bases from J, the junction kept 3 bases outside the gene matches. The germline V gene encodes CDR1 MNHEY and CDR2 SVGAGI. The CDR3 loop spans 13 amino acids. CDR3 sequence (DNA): TGTGCCGCGGGGGGCCACTCCTACAATGAGCAGTTCTTC. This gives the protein CAAGGHSYNEQFF.

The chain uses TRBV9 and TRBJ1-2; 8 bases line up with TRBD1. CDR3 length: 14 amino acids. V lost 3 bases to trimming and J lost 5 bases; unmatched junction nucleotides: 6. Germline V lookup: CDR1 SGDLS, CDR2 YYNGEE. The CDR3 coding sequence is TGTGCCAGCAGCGCACTACAGGGGGAGTATGGCTACACCTTC. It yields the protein CASSALQGEYGYTF.

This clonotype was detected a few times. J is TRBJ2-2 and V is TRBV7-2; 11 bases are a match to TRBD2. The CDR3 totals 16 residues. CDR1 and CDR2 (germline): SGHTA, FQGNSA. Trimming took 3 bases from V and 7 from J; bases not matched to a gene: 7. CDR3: CASSFLAGGGDGELFF. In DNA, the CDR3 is TGTGCCAGCAGCTTCCTAGCGGGGGGAGGAGACGGGGAGCTGTTTTTT.